The TCR beta chain described here comes from a study of T cell repertoires in cytomegalovirus infection. Study as a whole: Public TCR beta signatures marked donors with CMV infection and the matching HLA.

Study-level points and caveats: What dominated the ex vivo response were HLA-C-restricted CMV-specific TCR beta clonotypes. The study identified carriers of CMV plus the relevant HLA from cumulative public TCR beta family frequency.

Each CDR3 protein gets one entry after TCRdb re-called the reads with MiXCR. This table has 100,000 to 150,000 distinct CDR3 sequences, 7% to 9.5% appearing once. This clonotype was recorded at least ten times. Antigen specificity is unknown. The clonotype comes from a human donor in good health (CMV status not recorded). Some clones in this sample may be carry-over from other donors' samples. Sequenced input: PBMCs.

The CDR3 DNA reads as TGTGCCAGCAGTTCATCCGGCAGGGTAGAGACCCAGTACTTC. This translates into CASSSSGRVETQYF. The V gene is TRBV27, the J gene TRBJ2-5, with D possibly being TRBD1 (5 bases). V lost 4 bases, J lost 4 bases, and 13 bases lay in between. From germline, CDR1 is MNHEY and CDR2 SMNVEV (reference sequence). The CDR3 has 14 residues.